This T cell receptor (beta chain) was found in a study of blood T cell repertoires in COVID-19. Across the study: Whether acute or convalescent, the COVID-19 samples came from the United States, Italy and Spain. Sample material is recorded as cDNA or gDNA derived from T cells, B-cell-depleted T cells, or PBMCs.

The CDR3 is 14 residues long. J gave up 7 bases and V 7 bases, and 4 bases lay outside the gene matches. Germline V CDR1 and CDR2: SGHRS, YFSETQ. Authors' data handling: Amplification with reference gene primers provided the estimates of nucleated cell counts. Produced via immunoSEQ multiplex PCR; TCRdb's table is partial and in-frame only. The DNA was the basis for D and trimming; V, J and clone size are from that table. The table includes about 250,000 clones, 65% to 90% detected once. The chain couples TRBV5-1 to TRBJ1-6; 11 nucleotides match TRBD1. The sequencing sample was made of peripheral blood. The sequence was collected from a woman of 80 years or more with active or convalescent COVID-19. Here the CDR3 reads CASRGTGGNSPLHF. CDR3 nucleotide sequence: TGCGCCAGCCGAGGGACAGGGGGAAATTCACCCCTCCACTTT.